A selection of T cell receptor beta chains follows, all from one sample in a study of response to subunit inactivated influenza vaccine. MiXCR was run by TCRdb on the RT-PCR reads, yielding one entry per CDR3 protein. Of over 650,000 distinct CDR3 sequences in the sample, about 18% are singletons; the top ten hold roughly 10%. Sequencing was performed on PBMCs from blood, taken approximately 5 days after vaccination. These receptors came from a man aged 50-59 years who received an inactivated influenza vaccine. CDR3s include the opening cysteine and the closing phenylalanine or tryptophan. D genes are given only for firm matches. A clone size is listed for some rows: how often the clone was seen (once, few, many), or a class if it is expanded.

V gene	J gene	D gene	clone size	CDR3 DNA	CDR3 protein
TRBV20-1	TRBJ2-5	NA	few	TGCAGTGCTAGAGATACGGCTAGTAAAGAGACCCAGTACTTC	CSARDTASKETQYF
TRBV6-1	TRBJ2-7	TRBD2	few	TGTGCCAGCAGCCGCTACCCTGGGACAGCCGGGACTAGCGGCTACGAGCAGTACTTC	CASSRYPGTAGTSGYEQYF
TRBV16	TRBJ2-1	NA	few	TGTGCCAGCAGCCAAACCATGGGAAACACAGGGCAGCAGTTCTTC	CASSQTMGNTGQQFF
TRBV21-1	TRBJ2-7	NA	few	TGTGCCAGCAGCATTGGATGCCGGGACAGGGGTCACGAGCAGTACTTC	CASSIGCRDRGHEQYF
TRBV5-6	TRBJ2-1	TRBD1	NA	TGTGCCAGCAGCCAGACAGGGCTCACATCGTACAATGAGCAGTTCTTC	CASSQTGLTSYNEQFF
TRBV12-3/TRBV12-4	TRBJ2-5	TRBD2	many	TGTGCCAGCAGTCCTGGCGGGGGAGACCAAGAGACCCAGTACTTC	CASSPGGGDQETQYF
TRBV20-1	TRBJ2-5	TRBD2	NA	TGCAGTGCTGAGTCGACTAGCGGGGGGGGTGAGACCCAGTACTTT	CSAESTSGGGETQYF
TRBV2	TRBJ2-1	NA	NA	TGTGCCAGCAGGGGCCTCGCCTACAATGAGCAGTTCTTC	CASRGLAYNEQFF
TRBV20-1	TRBJ2-3	TRBD2	NA	TGCAGTGCTGCGACGGCGGGGGGCCCCACAGATACGCAGTATTTT	CSAATAGGPTDTQYF
TRBV7-2	TRBJ2-7	TRBD2	NA	TGTGCCAGCAGCCCGAGCGGGACCGCTTACGAGCAGTACTTC	CASSPSGTAYEQYF
TRBV20-1	TRBJ1-4	NA	NA	TGCAGTGCTAGAGATCTGAGAAGGGCTAATGAAAAACTGTTTTTT	CSARDLRRANEKLFF
TRBV12-3/TRBV12-4	TRBJ1-2	NA	NA	TGTGCCAGCAGTTTTTGGGTCGGGGACTATGGCTACACCTTC	CASSFWVGDYGYTF
TRBV6-5	TRBJ2-3	TRBD2	NA	TGTGCCAGCAGTTACTCGACTAGCGGGAGGGTGCATACGCAGTATTTT	CASSYSTSGRVHTQYF
TRBV11-3	TRBJ2-1	TRBD2	NA	TGTGCCAGCAGCGCGGGACTAGCGGGAGGCGATGAGCAGTTCTTC	CASSAGLAGGDEQFF
TRBV7-8	TRBJ2-7	NA	NA	TGTGCCAGCAGCAGACAGATCGAGGAGCAGTACTTC	CASSRQIEEQYF
TRBV5-1	TRBJ2-1	TRBD2	many	TGCGCCAGCAGCTCTCTAGCGGTCGACAATGAGCAGTTCTTC	CASSSLAVDNEQFF
TRBV16	TRBJ2-1	TRBD2	few	TGTGCCAGCAGCCAACGGAGGGAGGGCAACAATGAGCAGTTCTTC	CASSQRREGNNEQFF